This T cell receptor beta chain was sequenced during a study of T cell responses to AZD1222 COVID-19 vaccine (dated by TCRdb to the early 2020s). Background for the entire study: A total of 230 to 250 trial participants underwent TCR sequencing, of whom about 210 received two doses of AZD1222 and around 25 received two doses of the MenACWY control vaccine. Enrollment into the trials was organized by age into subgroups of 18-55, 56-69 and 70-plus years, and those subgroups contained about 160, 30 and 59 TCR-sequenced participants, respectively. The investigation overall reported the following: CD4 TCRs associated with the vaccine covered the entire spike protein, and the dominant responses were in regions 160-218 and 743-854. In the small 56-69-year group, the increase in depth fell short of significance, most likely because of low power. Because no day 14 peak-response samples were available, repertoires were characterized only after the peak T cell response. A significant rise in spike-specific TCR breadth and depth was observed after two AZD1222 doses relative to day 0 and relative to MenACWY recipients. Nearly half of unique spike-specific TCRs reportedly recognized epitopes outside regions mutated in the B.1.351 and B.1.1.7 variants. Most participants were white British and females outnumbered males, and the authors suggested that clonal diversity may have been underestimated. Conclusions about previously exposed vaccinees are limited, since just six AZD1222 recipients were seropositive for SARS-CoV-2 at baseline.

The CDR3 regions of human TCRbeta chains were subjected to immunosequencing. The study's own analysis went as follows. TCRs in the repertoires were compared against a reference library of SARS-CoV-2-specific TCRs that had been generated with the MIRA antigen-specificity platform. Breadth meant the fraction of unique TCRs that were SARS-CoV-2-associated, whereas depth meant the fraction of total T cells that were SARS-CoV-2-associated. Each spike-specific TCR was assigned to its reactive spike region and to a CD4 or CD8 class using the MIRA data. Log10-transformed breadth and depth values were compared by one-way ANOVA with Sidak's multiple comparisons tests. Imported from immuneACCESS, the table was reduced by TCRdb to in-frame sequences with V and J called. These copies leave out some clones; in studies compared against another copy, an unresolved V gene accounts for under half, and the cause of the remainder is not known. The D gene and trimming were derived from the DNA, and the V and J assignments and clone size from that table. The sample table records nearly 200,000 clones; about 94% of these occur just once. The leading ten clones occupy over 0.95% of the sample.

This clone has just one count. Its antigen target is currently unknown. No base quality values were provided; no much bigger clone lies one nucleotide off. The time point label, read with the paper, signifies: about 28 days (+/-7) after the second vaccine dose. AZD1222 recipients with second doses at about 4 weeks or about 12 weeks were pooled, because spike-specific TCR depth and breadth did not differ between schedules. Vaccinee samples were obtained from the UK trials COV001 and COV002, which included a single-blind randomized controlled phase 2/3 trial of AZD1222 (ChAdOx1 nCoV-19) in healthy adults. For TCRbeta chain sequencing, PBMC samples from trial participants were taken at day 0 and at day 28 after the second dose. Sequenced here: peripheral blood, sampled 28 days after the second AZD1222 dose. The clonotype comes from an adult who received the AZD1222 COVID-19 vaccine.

The DNA sequence is given as TGTGCCAGCAGCTTAGGTGGGGGGTCAAATGAGCAGTTCTTC. Its product reads: CASSLGGGSNEQFF. The chain couples TRBV7-9 to TRBJ2-1, with a tentative D gene TRBD2 over 6 matching bases. Taken from cysteine to phenylalanine, the CDR3 has 14 residues. Only the CDR3 DNA stays, 42 bases, in frame from base 1. V is reduced by 1 base and J by 7 bases, leaving a spacing of 11 bases between them. CDR1 and CDR2 are drawn from the germline V gene (reference sequence): SEHNR, FQNEAQ.